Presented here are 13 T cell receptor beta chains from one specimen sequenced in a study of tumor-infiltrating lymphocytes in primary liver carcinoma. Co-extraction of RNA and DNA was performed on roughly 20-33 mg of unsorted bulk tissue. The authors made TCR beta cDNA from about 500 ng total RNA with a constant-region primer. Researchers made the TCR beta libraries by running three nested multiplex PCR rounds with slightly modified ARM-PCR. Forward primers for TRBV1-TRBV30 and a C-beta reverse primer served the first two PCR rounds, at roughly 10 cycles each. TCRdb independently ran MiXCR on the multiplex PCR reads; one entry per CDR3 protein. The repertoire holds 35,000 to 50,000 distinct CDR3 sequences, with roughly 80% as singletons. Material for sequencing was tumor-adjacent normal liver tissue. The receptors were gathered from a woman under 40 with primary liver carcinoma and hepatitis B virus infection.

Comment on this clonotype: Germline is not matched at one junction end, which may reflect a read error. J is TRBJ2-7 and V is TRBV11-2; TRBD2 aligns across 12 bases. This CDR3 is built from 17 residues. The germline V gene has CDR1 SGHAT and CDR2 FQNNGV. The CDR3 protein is CASSPGYGLAGTFEQYF. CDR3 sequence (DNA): TGTGCCAGCAGCCCGGGTTATGGACTAGCGGGAACCTTCGAGCAGTACTTT.

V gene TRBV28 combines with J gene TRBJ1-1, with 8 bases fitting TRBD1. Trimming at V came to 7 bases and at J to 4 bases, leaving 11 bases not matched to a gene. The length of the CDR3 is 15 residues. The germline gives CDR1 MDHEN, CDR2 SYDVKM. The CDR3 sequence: CASTTEDRVATEAFF. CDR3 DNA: TGTGCCAGCACTACGGAGGACAGGGTAGCCACTGAAGCTTTCTTT.

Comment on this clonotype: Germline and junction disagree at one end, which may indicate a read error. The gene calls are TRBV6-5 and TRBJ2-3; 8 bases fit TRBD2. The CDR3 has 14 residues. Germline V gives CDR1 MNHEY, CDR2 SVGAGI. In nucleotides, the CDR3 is TGTGCCAGCAAGGTAGCGGGGAGCTCAGATACCCAGTATTTT. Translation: CASKVAGSSDTQYF.

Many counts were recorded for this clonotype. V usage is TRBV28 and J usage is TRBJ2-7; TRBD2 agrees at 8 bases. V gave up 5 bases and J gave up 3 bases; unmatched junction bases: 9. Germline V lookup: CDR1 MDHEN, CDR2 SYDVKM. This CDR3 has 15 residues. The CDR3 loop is CASSAFGGADYEQYF. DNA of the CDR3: TGTGCCAGCAGTGCCTTCGGGGGGGCCGACTACGAGCAGTACTTC.

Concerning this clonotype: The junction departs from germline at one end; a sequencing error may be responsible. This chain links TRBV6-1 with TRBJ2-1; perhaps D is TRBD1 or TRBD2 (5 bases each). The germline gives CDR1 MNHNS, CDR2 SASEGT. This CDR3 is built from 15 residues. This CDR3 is CVSSERIGEYDKQFF. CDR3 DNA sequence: TGTGTCAGCAGTGAAAGGATAGGGGAGTACGATAAGCAGTTCTTC.

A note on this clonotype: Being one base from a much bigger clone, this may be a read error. CDR3 residues: CASSLGLALASGELFF. CDR3 DNA sequence: TGTGCCAGCAGCTTGGGACTAGCGTTGGCTTCCGGGGAGCTGTTTTTT. J is TRBJ2-2 and V is TRBV7-9; 10 nucleotides align to TRBD2. The J segment lost 6 bases and the V segment lost 3 bases, leaving 7 bases of the junction unmatched. This CDR3 contains 16 residues. CDR1 is SEHNR, CDR2 FQNEAQ, per germline (reference sequence).

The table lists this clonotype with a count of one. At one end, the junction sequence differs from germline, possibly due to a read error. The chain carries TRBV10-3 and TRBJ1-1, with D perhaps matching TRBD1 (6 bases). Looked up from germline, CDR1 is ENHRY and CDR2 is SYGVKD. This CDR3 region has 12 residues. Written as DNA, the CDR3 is TGTACCATCAGTTCGGGTAGGGGGGAAGCTTTCTTT. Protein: CTISSGRGEAFF.

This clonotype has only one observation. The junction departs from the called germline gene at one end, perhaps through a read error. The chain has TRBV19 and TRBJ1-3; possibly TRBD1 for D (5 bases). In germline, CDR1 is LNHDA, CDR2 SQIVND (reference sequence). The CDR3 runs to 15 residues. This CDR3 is CARSMRTYPGNTIYF. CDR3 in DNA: TGTGCCAGAAGTATGCGGACATATCCTGGAAACACCATATATTTT. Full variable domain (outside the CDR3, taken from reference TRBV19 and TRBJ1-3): DGGITQSPKYLFRKEGQNVTLSCEQNLNHDAMYWYRQDPGQGLRLIYYSQIVNDFQKGDIAEGYSVSREKKESFPLTVTSAQKNPTAFYLCARSMRTYPGNTIYFGEGSWLTVV.

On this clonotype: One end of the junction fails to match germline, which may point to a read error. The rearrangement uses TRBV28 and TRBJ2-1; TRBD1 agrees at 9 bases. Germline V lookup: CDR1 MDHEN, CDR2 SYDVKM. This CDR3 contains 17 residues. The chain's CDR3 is CASSPEQGAGRVYEQLF. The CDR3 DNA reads TGTGCCAGCAGTCCAGAACAGGGGGCAGGGAGAGTCTATGAGCAGCTCTTC.

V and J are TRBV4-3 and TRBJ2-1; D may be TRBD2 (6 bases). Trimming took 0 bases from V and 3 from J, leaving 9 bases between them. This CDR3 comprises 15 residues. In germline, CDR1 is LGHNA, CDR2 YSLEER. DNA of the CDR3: TGCGCCAGCAGCCAAGATGCGGGAAGCTACAATGAGCAGTTCTTC. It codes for CASSQDAGSYNEQFF.

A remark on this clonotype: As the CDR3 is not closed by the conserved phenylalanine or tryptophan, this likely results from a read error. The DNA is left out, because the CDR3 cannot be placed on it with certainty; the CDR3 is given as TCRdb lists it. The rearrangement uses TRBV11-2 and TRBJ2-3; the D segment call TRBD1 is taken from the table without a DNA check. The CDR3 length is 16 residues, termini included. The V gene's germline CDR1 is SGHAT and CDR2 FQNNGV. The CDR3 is CASSRRGGLSTDTRYY.

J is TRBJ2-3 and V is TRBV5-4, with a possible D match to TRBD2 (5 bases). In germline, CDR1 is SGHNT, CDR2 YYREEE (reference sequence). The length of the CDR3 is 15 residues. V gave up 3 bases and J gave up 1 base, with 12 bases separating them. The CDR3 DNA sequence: TGTGCCAGCAGCTCCTTCGGGATAGGCACAGATACGCAGTATTTT. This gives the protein CASSSFGIGTDTQYF.

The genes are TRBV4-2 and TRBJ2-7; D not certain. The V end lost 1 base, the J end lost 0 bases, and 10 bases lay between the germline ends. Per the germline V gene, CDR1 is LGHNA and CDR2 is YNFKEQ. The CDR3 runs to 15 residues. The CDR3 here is CASSQVLGNSYEQYF. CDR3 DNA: TGTGCCAGCAGCCAAGTATTGGGGAACTCCTACGAGCAGTACTTC.